This T cell receptor (beta chain) was identified during a study of CD8+ T cells in alopecia areata. Overall study results and limits: Amid tofacitinib therapy, many expanded lesional clones stayed present in scalp and blood. Patients shared TCRs less clearly than mice did, possibly for HLA-related reasons.

This CDR3 contains 13 residues. The ends were cut back, 2 bases at V and 8 bases at J, with 9 bases in the middle. In germline, CDR1 is MNHEY, CDR2 SMNVEV (reference sequence). Investigators isolated RNA and reverse transcribed it into cDNA to act as the sequencing template. The assay was immunoSEQ multiplex PCR, and TCRdb's table has in-frame clones only and misses some. The sample lists roughly 180,000 clones, around 49% occurring once. As regards this clone: What it recognizes is unknown.

Treatment meaning: oral pan-JAK inhibitor, 5-10 mg twice daily. The genes are TRBV27 and TRBJ2-2; possibly TRBD1 for D (5 bases). The sample was CD8+ T cells sorted from blood, taken around week 53, from a patient treated with tofacitinib. This sequence originates from a human donor with alopecia areata. Here the CDR3 reads CASSLHRRGELFF. The CDR3 DNA is TGTGCCAGCAGTTTACACAGGCGGGGGGAGCTGTTTTTT.